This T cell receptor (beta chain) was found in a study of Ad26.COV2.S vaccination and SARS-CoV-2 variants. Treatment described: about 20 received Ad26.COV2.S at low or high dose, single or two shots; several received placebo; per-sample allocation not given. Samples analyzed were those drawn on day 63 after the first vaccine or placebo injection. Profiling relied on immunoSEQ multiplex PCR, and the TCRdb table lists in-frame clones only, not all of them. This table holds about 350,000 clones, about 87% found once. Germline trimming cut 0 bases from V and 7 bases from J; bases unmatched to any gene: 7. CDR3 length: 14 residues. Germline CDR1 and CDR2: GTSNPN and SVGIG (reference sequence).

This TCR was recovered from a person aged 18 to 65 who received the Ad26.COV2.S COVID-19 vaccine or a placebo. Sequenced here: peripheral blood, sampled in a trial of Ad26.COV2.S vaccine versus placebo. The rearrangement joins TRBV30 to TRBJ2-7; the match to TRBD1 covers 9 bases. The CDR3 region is CAWSVKQGAWEQYF. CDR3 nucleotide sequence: TGTGCCTGGAGTGTAAAACAGGGGGCGTGGGAGCAGTACTTC.